A selection of T cell receptor beta chains follows, all from one sample in a study of cytomegalovirus exposure and HLA in healthy donors. Sequencing used immunoSEQ multiplex PCR; TCRdb keeps in-frame clones, though not all of them. This sample has more than 200,000 clones, with roughly 87% found just once. The sequenced sample was PBMCs. The source is a man between 18 and 29 years old in good health and CMV-seropositive. Both conserved end residues are part of each CDR3. D genes are given only for firm matches. The size of a clone is reported for some rows only, either as once, few or many, or as a class for expanded clones.

cdr3_aa cdr3_nt j_call d_call cdr3_length v_call clone_size
CAIGRRDGEYEQYF TGTGCCATCGGTCGACGGGACGGGGAATACGAGCAGTACTTC TRBJ2-7 . 14 TRBV10-3 .
CASSWGGRSRYEQYF TGTGCCAGCAGCTGGGGGGGCAGGAGCCGCTACGAGCAGTACTTC TRBJ2-7 . 15 TRBV13 .
CASSVGTGDIGELFF TGTGCCAGCAGCGTAGGGACAGGGGATATCGGGGAGCTGTTTTTT TRBJ2-2 TRBD1 15 TRBV9 .
CASSLRGTDQETQYF TGTGCCAGCAGCTTAAGGGGGACAGACCAAGAGACCCAGTACTTC TRBJ2-5 TRBD1 15 TRBV7-9 .
CSASSRGDTEAFF TGCAGCGCTTCCTCCAGGGGGGACACTGAAGCTTTCTTT TRBJ1-1 TRBD1 13 TRBV29-1 .
CASSSTGGRMDTQYF TGTGCCAGCAGTTCGACAGGGGGTCGGATGGATACGCAGTATTTT TRBJ2-3 TRBD1 15 TRBV6-5 .
CASSISTGRNQPQHF TGTGCCAGTAGTATCTCCACAGGAAGGAATCAGCCCCAGCATTTT TRBJ1-5 . 15 TRBV19 once
CASLSPASGRYNEQFF TGTGCCAGCCTGTCCCCGGCTAGCGGGCGGTACAATGAGCAGTTCTTC TRBJ2-1 TRBD2 16 TRBV28 .
CASSNLGAGGADTQYF TGTGCCAGTAGTAATCTAGGAGCGGGAGGTGCAGATACGCAGTATTTT TRBJ2-3 TRBD2 16 TRBV19 few
CASSTQTPRSSNEQFF TGCGCCAGCAGCACCCAGACCCCCCGGTCGTCAAATGAGCAGTTCTTC TRBJ2-1 . 16 TRBV5-1 .
CASRPTGTNTEAFF TGTGCCAGCAGACCGACAGGGACGAACACTGAAGCTTTCTTT TRBJ1-1 TRBD1 14 TRBV6-6 .
CASSLSPGTSDDEQYF TGTGCCAGCAGTTTATCGCCCGGGACTAGCGATGACGAGCAGTACTTC TRBJ2-7 TRBD2 16 TRBV27 .
CASSPGSAETQYF TGCGCCAGCAGCCCAGGTAGCGCGGAGACCCAGTACTTC TRBJ2-5 . 13 TRBV5-1 .
CASSEWQGRSYEQYF TGTGCCAGCAGTGAATGGCAAGGGAGGTCCTACGAGCAGTACTTC TRBJ2-7 . 15 TRBV25-1 .